This record concerns one T cell receptor (beta chain) sequence. The data are from a study of blood T cell repertoires in COVID-19. Across the whole study: PBMCs, B-cell-depleted T cells, or T cells provided the cDNA or gDNA that made up the material.

Germline V gives CDR1 SGHRS, CDR2 YFSETQ. Trimming removed 3 bases at V and 2 bases at J, with 8 bases between. The CDR3 covers 13 residues. Authors' methods: Amplification from reference gene primers served as the basis for estimated nucleated cell counts. Clones were sequenced by immunoSEQ multiplex PCR, and TCRdb holds only the in-frame ones, with some missing. The DNA gave D and trimming, while V, J and clone size come from that table. The table includes about 160,000 clones, about 89% detected once. This chain links TRBV5-1 with TRBJ1-2; the D gene is possibly TRBD1 (6 bases). The source of this sequence is an elderly man with acute or convalescent COVID-19. Sequencing was carried out using peripheral blood. CDR3 loop: CASSSGQNYGYTF. In DNA, the CDR3 is TGCGCCAGCAGCTCTGGACAGAACTATGGCTACACCTTC.